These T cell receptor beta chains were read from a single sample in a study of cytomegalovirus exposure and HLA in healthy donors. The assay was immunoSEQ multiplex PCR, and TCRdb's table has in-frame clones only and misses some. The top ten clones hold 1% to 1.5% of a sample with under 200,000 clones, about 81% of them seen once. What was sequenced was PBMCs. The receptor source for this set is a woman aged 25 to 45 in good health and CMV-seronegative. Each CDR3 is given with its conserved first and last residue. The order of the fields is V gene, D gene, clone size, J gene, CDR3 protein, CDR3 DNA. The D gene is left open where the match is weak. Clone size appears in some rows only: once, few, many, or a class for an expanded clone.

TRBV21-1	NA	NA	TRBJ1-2	CASSKEGRRRGYTF	TGTGCCAGCAGCAAAGAGGGGCGCCGGCGTGGCTACACCTTC
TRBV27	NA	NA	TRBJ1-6	CASTPERNSPLHF	TGTGCCAGCACCCCTGAGAGGAATTCACCCCTCCACTTT
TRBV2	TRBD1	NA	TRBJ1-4	CASQDRVNEKLFF	TGTGCCAGCCAGGACAGGGTTAATGAAAAACTGTTTTTT
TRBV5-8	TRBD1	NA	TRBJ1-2	CASSLRQGRDSGYTF	TGTGCCAGCAGCTTACGACAGGGAAGGGACTCTGGCTACACCTTC
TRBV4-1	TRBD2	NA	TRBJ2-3	CASSPQLAGGPEDTQYF	TGCGCCAGCAGCCCTCAACTGGCGGGGGGGCCGGAAGATACGCAGTATTTT
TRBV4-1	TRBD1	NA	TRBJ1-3	CASSQGRGGATGNTIYF	TGCGCCAGCAGCCAAGGACGAGGGGGCGCGACTGGAAACACCATATATTTT
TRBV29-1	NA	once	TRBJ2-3	CSVDEGRGTDTQYF	TGCAGCGTCGATGAGGGGAGGGGGACAGATACGCAGTATTTT
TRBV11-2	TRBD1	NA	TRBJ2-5	CASSFGQGKETQYF	TGTGCCAGCAGCTTCGGACAGGGAAAAGAGACCCAGTACTTC
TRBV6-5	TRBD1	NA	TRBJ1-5	CASSYLGGGQPQHF	TGTGCCAGCAGTTACCTAGGGGGCGGTCAGCCCCAGCATTTT
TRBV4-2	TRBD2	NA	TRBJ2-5	CASSQAIAGAQETQYF	TGTGCCAGCAGCCAAGCGATAGCGGGTGCACAAGAGACCCAGTACTTC
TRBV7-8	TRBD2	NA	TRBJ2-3	CASGMIAGASTDTQYF	TGTGCCAGCGGGATGATAGCGGGGGCGTCCACAGATACGCAGTATTTT
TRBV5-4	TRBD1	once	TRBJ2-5	CASSFSGQGAGETQYF	TGTGCCAGCAGCTTCTCCGGACAGGGGGCGGGAGAGACCCAGTACTTC
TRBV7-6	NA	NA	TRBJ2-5	CASSPARGETQYF	TGTGCCAGCAGCCCCGCCCGCGGGGAGACCCAGTACTTC
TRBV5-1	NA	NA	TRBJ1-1	CASSLGHLNTEAFF	TGCGCCAGCAGCTTGGGACACCTGAACACTGAAGCTTTCTTT
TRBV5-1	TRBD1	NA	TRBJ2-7	CASSWTTGPYEQYF	TGCGCCAGCAGCTGGACGACAGGGCCCTACGAGCAGTACTTC
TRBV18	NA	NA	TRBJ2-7	CASSPPAGNYEQYF	TGTGCCAGCTCACCACCGGCGGGGAACTACGAGCAGTACTTC
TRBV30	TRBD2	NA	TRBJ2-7	CAWSRAARERIEQYF	TGTGCCTGGAGTCGGGCAGCGCGGGAGAGAATTGAGCAGTACTTC
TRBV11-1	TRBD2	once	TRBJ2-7	CASSPSSGGAQVEQYF	TGTGCCAGCAGCCCGTCTAGCGGGGGGGCCCAGGTGGAGCAGTACTTC